The 28 T cell receptor beta chains given below trace back to one sample, sequenced in a study of T cell responses to AZD1222 COVID-19 vaccine. Data came from immunoSEQ multiplex PCR; TCRdb stores just in-frame clones and leaves some out. The table includes just under 55,000 clones, 70% to 90% detected once. The sample in question was peripheral blood, obtained on day 0 of AZD1222 vaccination. The receptors stem from an adult in good health.

V and J are TRBV30 and TRBJ1-5, with 9 positions matching TRBD1. This CDR3 has 13 residues. V was clipped by 1 base and J by 7 bases; unmatched bases: 2. Germline-derived CDR1 and CDR2 are GTSNPN and SVGIG (reference sequence). CDR3 in amino acids: CAWSEDRGQPQHF. The CDR3 coding sequence is TGTGCCTGGAGTGAGGACAGGGGACAGCCCCAGCATTTT. The full variable domain, with the rest looked up from reference TRBV30 and TRBJ1-5, is SQTIHQWPATLVQPVGSPLSLECTVEGTSNPNLYWYRQAAGRGLQLLFYSVGIGQISSEVPQNLSASRPQDRQFILSSKKLLLSDSGFYLCAWSEDRGQPQHFGDGTRLSIL.

The V gene is TRBV7-3, the J gene TRBJ2-3, with TRBD1 identical over 10 bases. This CDR3 spans 14 amino acids. Per the germline V gene, CDR1 is SGHTA and CDR2 is FQGTGA. V shed 5 bases, J shed 4 bases, and the junction held 3 bases outside the gene matches. CDR3 bases: TGTGCCAGCAGCCTCGGACAGGGGGCAGATACGCAGTATTTT. Amino acids: CASSLGQGADTQYF. The variable domain in full, with the rest retrieved from reference TRBV7-3 and TRBJ2-3, is GAGVSQTPSNKVTEKGKYVELRCDPISGHTALYWYRQSLGQGPEFLIYFQGTGAADDSGLPNDRFFAVRPEGSVSTLKIQRTERGDSAVYLCASSLGQGADTQYFGPGTRLTVL.

This clone was detected a few times. This chain's CDR3 is CASSEHQGQETQYF. The CDR3 DNA reads as TGTGCCAGCAGTGAACACCAGGGCCAAGAGACCCAGTACTTC. The rearrangement uses TRBV6-1 and TRBJ2-5, with D possibly being TRBD1 (5 bases). Germline V gene sequence: CDR1 MNHNS, CDR2 SASEGT. This CDR3 is 14 amino acids long. V was shortened by 2 bases and J by 1 base, with 8 bases between the two germline ends.

This rearrangement joins TRBV13 to TRBJ2-1, with TRBD2 identical over 10 bases. Germline-derived CDR1 and CDR2 are PRHDT and FYEKMQ (reference sequence). Unmatched junction bases numbered 4, after V lost 5 bases and J lost 3 bases. There are 15 residues in the CDR3. CDR3 loop: CASSKTSGVYNEQFF. The CDR3 DNA is TGTGCCAGCAGCAAAACTAGCGGGGTCTACAATGAGCAGTTCTTC.

This chain connects TRBV5-3 to TRBJ2-7; no definite D call. TRBV5-3 belongs to the ORF category, with a function that is uncertain. The CDR3 has 10 amino acids. V lost 3 bases and J 2 bases, leaving 0 bases between the germline ends. The DNA for the CDR3 is TGTGCCAGAAGCTCCTACGAGCAGTACTTC. Amino acid sequence: CARSSYEQYF.

The chain has TRBV2 and TRBJ1-4; 8 nucleotides agree with TRBD1. The CDR3 has 15 residues. Germline V gene lookup returns CDR1 SNHLY and CDR2 FYNNEI. V dropped 7 bases and J dropped 3; count of bases not matched to a gene: 7. Here the CDR3 DNA reads TGTGCCAGCATGGACAGGGCGAGCGCTAATGAAAAACTGTTTTTT. Translation gives CASMDRASANEKLFF.

This chain joins TRBV27 and TRBJ1-1; 9 nucleotides align to TRBD1. The CDR3 extends over 14 amino acids. With V trimmed by 6 bases and J by 5 bases, 7 bases remained unmatched. Germline V gene data show CDR1 as MNHEY and CDR2 as SMNVEV (reference sequence). CDR3 sequence: CASRDTGGGTEAFF. As DNA, the CDR3 is TGTGCCAGCAGGGATACAGGGGGCGGAACTGAAGCTTTCTTT.

The chain has TRBV12-3 or TRBV12-4 and TRBJ2-7; 7 bases line up with TRBD1. The CDR3 is made up of 12 amino acids. Unmatched junction bases numbered 5, after V lost 6 bases and J lost 6 bases. The DNA of the CDR3 is TGTGCCAGCAGCCAGGACAGGCGCGAGCAGTACTTC. Protein sequence: CASSQDRREQYF.

This clone was counted a single time. The chain has TRBV19 and TRBJ2-3; 10 nucleotides match TRBD2. Germline loops: CDR1 LNHDA, CDR2 SQIVND (reference sequence). Trimming at V came to 7 bases and at J to 5 bases, leaving 6 bases not matched to a gene. The CDR3 runs to 14 residues. The CDR3 protein is CASTKGLALDTQYF. The CDR3 nucleotides read TGTGCCAGTACCAAGGGACTAGCGTTAGATACGCAGTATTTT.

This chain connects TRBV7-9 to TRBJ1-4; D is possibly TRBD1 (5 bases). The V and J ends lost 5 bases and 4 bases respectively, with 11 bases between them. There are 14 residues in the CDR3. In germline, CDR1 is SEHNR, CDR2 FQNEAQ (reference sequence). The CDR3 protein is CASSKTELNEKLFF. The CDR3 DNA reads as TGTGCCAGCAGCAAGACAGAGCTTAATGAAAAACTGTTTTTT.

CDR3 in amino acids: CASSIYTYNEQFF. The CDR3, as DNA: TGTGCCAGTAGTATATACACTTACAATGAGCAGTTCTTC. This chain links TRBV19 with TRBJ2-1; no clear D gene. The CDR3 loop spans 13 amino acids. The V and J ends lost 2 bases and 4 bases respectively, with 6 bases between them. Germline loops: CDR1 LNHDA, CDR2 SQIVND (reference sequence). Variable domain in full (rest from reference TRBV19 and TRBJ2-1): DGGITQSPKYLFRKEGQNVTLSCEQNLNHDAMYWYRQDPGQGLRLIYYSQIVNDFQKGDIAEGYSVSREKKESFPLTVTSAQKNPTAFYLCASSIYTYNEQFFGPGTRLTVL.

CDR3 amino acids: CASKDRFNSFSNQPQHF. The CDR3 nucleotides are TGTGCCAGTAAGGACAGATTTAACTCTTTCAGCAATCAGCCCCAGCATTTT. The chain has TRBV19 and TRBJ1-5, with D tentatively TRBD1 (6 bases). Trimming pared 7 bases from V and 1 base from J, leaving 20 bases between. Germline lookup yields CDR1 LNHDA and CDR2 SQIVND (reference sequence). The CDR3 contains 17 residues. Drawing the rest from reference TRBV19 and TRBJ1-5, the complete variable domain is DGGITQSPKYLFRKEGQNVTLSCEQNLNHDAMYWYRQDPGQGLRLIYYSQIVNDFQKGDIAEGYSVSREKKESFPLTVTSAQKNPTAFYLCASKDRFNSFSNQPQHFGDGTRLSIL.

This rearrangement joins TRBV6-5 to TRBJ1-1; D is possibly TRBD1 (5 bases). CDR1 MNHEY and CDR2 SVGAGI come from the germline V gene. Trimming left V 0 bases short and J 6 bases short, with 11 bases between. The CDR3 covers 14 residues. The CDR3 region is CASSYSRAGSEAFF. CDR3 bases: TGTGCCAGCAGTTACTCCCGGGCAGGGTCTGAAGCTTTCTTT.

The gene calls are TRBV13 and TRBJ1-3, with 8 bases fitting TRBD1. CDR1 PRHDT and CDR2 FYEKMQ come from the germline V gene (reference sequence). This CDR3 region has 14 residues. V shed 10 bases, J shed 7 bases, and the junction held 12 bases outside the gene matches. CDR3 sequence reads: CATRQGLEVNTIYF. DNA of the CDR3: TGTGCCACCCGACAGGGGCTTGAGGTGAACACCATATATTTT.

The chain couples TRBV11-2 to TRBJ1-1, with D possibly matching TRBD1 (5 bases). This CDR3 spans 14 amino acids. Germline values: CDR1 SGHAT, CDR2 FQNNGV. The V end was cut by 5 bases, the J end by 1 base, with 11 bases between. DNA for the CDR3: TGTGCCAGCAGCCCGGGACGGACGAACACTGAAGCTTTCTTT. This encodes CASSPGRTNTEAFF.

The V and J genes are TRBV6-5 and TRBJ1-4; D not resolved. The V end lost 2 bases, the J end lost 2 bases, and 9 bases lay between the germline ends. The CDR3 loop spans 15 amino acids. Germline-derived CDR1 and CDR2 are MNHEY and SVGAGI. The CDR3: CASSYTKLTNEKLFF. CDR3 DNA sequence: TGTGCCAGCAGTTACACGAAGTTGACTAATGAAAAACTGTTTTTT.

This chain links TRBV4-2 with TRBJ1-3; 7 bases fit TRBD1. V was pared by 0 bases and J by 1 base, with 6 bases of the junction left unmatched. The germline V gene encodes CDR1 LGHNA and CDR2 YNFKEQ. This CDR3 region has 17 residues. The CDR3 sequence: CASSQDPKGASGNTIYF. The CDR3 coding sequence is TGTGCCAGCAGCCAAGATCCCAAGGGGGCATCTGGAAACACCATATATTTT.

The chain has TRBV21-1 and TRBJ1-2. TRBV21-1 has pseudogene status. The CDR3 sequence is 16 residues long. Here the CDR3 reads CASSKVHGRPNYGYTF. The CDR3 DNA follows: TGTGCCAGCAGCAAAGTACACGGACGACCTAACTATGGCTACACCTTC.

This clone was counted a single time. This chain connects TRBV10-2 to TRBJ2-7, with TRBD1 matching 8 bases. V lost 7 bases and J lost 3; bases outside the gene matches: 8. CDR1 WSHSY and CDR2 SAAADI come from the germline V gene. This CDR3 spans 14 amino acids. The chain's CDR3 is CASTDRGNYYEQYF. The CDR3 bases are TGCGCCAGCACCGACAGGGGAAACTACTACGAGCAGTACTTC.

V gene TRBV9 combines with J gene TRBJ2-3; 10 bases match TRBD2. V lost 0 bases, J lost 0 bases, and 4 bases stayed unmatched. This CDR3 region has 17 residues. CDR1 SGDLS and CDR2 YYNGEE come from the germline V gene. The CDR3 nucleotides are TGTGCCAGCAGCGTAGAGTCTAGCGGGGGTAGCACAGATACGCAGTATTTT. This encodes CASSVESSGGSTDTQYF.

This clone was found once. The CDR3 loop is CASSLGLLAGGPDTQYF. The CDR3 coding sequence is TGTGCCAGCAGCTTGGGTTTACTAGCGGGGGGGCCAGATACGCAGTATTTT. V usage is TRBV5-4 and J usage is TRBJ2-3, with 13 bases identical to TRBD2. Germline CDR1 and CDR2: SGHNT and YYREEE (reference sequence). The CDR3 totals 17 residues. J gave up 4 bases and V 0 bases, and 5 bases lay outside the gene matches.

The chain links TRBV4-2 to TRBJ2-2; D is uncertain. The CDR3 covers 15 residues. CDR1 LGHNA and CDR2 YNFKEQ come from the germline V gene. The V and J ends lost 1 base and 3 bases respectively, with 9 bases between them. CDR3 protein: CASSQAHEYTGELFF. CDR3 DNA: TGTGCCAGCAGCCAAGCACATGAGTACACCGGGGAGCTGTTTTTT.

The rearrangement uses TRBV9 and TRBJ1-1; D remains unclear. Trimming cost V 3 bases and J 10 bases, with 19 bases left between them. Germline assignment: CDR1 SGDLS and CDR2 YYNGEE. CDR3 length: 14 amino acids. This chain's CDR3 is CASSALTVPEGAFF. The CDR3 DNA sequence: TGTGCCAGCAGCGCTCTAACAGTCCCTGAGGGAGCTTTCTTT.

This clone showed up just once. The rearrangement uses TRBV27 and TRBJ1-1; D is undetermined. This CDR3 has 13 amino acids. The V gene's germline CDR1 is MNHEY and CDR2 SMNVEV (reference sequence). Trimming shortened V by 0 bases and J by 1 base, and 3 bases separated the two germline ends. The chain's CDR3 is CASSLSWNTEAFF. The CDR3 DNA reads TGTGCCAGCAGTTTATCTTGGAACACTGAAGCTTTCTTT.

This chain connects TRBV4-3 to TRBJ1-1; 8 nucleotides align to TRBD1. Germline CDR1 is LGHNA and CDR2 is YSLEER. This CDR3 has 16 amino acids. Losses at the gene ends were 0 bases for V and 6 bases for J; bases not matched to a gene: 9. The chain's CDR3 is CASSQDRTGIGSEAFF. In DNA form, the CDR3 reads TGCGCCAGCAGCCAAGACCGGACAGGGATCGGGTCTGAAGCTTTCTTT.

The rearrangement uses TRBV5-6 and TRBJ2-7; a possible D gene is TRBD2 (6 bases). V was trimmed by 4 bases and J by 3 bases, leaving 17 bases between them. This CDR3 spans 15 amino acids. In germline, CDR1 is SGHDT, CDR2 YYEEEE. The CDR3 sequence is CASSGPPGGDYEQYF. The CDR3 DNA follows: TGTGCCAGCAGCGGTCCCCCCGGGGGAGACTACGAGCAGTACTTC. Supplemented by reference TRBV5-6 and TRBJ2-7, the full variable domain reads DAGVTQSPTHLIKTRGQQVTLRCSPKSGHDTVSWYQQALGQGPQFIFQYYEEEERQRGNFPDRFSGHQFPNYSSELNVNALLLGDSALYLCASSGPPGGDYEQYFGPGTRLTVT.

The chain recombines TRBV4-3 with TRBJ2-1, with 9 bases that match TRBD1. The trim removed 0 bases at V and 0 bases at J, leaving 6 bases unmatched. CDR3 length: 18 residues. From germline, CDR1 is LGHNA and CDR2 YSLEER. The CDR3 reads CASSQDTGGWSSYNEQFF. The DNA of the CDR3 is TGCGCCAGCAGCCAAGATACAGGGGGCTGGAGCTCCTACAATGAGCAGTTCTTC.

On this clone: The sample holds other DNA sequences that translate to the same CDR3. The chain uses TRBV25-1 and TRBJ2-7, with 9 nucleotides matching TRBD2. The V gene end was trimmed by 4 bases and the J gene end by 3 bases; junction bases not matched to a gene: 4. This CDR3 has 14 amino acids. The germline V gene has CDR1 MGHDK and CDR2 SYGVNS. CDR3 amino acids: CASSVLAGSYEQYF. Here the CDR3 DNA reads TGTGCCAGCAGTGTTCTAGCGGGGAGCTACGAGCAGTACTTC.